The rows below give T cell receptor beta chains drawn from one sample of a study of immune characterization of retroperitoneal liposarcoma. Each CDR3 protein gets one entry after TCRdb re-called the PCR reads with MiXCR. The table lists about 10,000 distinct CDR3 sequences, approximately 24% of them singletons. Sequencing used blood. The receptors derive from a male donor with retroperitoneal liposarcoma. Both conserved end residues are part of each CDR3. D genes are given only for firm matches. Some rows mark clone size as missing; the rest say once, few, many or name a class of expanded clone.

cdr3_aa: CASSYDRDGYEQYF; cdr3_nt: TGTGCCAGCAGCTACGACAGGGATGGCTACGAGCAGTACTTC; clone_size: many; cdr3_length: 14; d_call: TRBD1; v_call: TRBV6-1; j_call: TRBJ2-7
cdr3_aa: CASSRGGDGYTF; cdr3_nt: TGTGCCAGCAGCCGCGGGGGCGATGGCTACACCTTC; clone_size: once; cdr3_length: 12; d_call: -; v_call: TRBV11-3; j_call: TRBJ1-2
cdr3_aa: CASSQERDSSSYNEQFF; cdr3_nt: TGCGCCAGCAGCCAAGAAAGGGACTCAAGCTCCTACAATGAGCAGTTCTTC; clone_size: -; cdr3_length: 17; d_call: -; v_call: TRBV4-1; j_call: TRBJ2-1
cdr3_aa: CASSEAETQYF; cdr3_nt: TGTGCCAGCAGTGAAGCAGAGACCCAGTACTTC; clone_size: many; cdr3_length: 11; d_call: -; v_call: TRBV6-1; j_call: TRBJ2-5
cdr3_aa: CASSYKGAHTGELFF; cdr3_nt: TGTGCCAGCAGTTACAAGGGGGCCCACACCGGGGAGCTGTTTTTT; clone_size: few; cdr3_length: 15; d_call: TRBD1; v_call: TRBV6-6; j_call: TRBJ2-2
cdr3_aa: CASSERRTSLGETQYF; cdr3_nt: TGCGCCAGCAGTGAGCGCAGGACTAGCTTGGGGGAGACCCAGTACTTC; clone_size: many; cdr3_length: 16; d_call: TRBD2; v_call: TRBV10-2; j_call: TRBJ2-5
cdr3_aa: CASTSTGINYGYTF; cdr3_nt: TGTGCCAGCACCTCGACAGGGATTAACTATGGCTACACCTTC; clone_size: -; cdr3_length: 14; d_call: TRBD1; v_call: TRBV6-8; j_call: TRBJ1-2
cdr3_aa: CASSFRGGSSYNEQFF; cdr3_nt: TGTGCCAGCAGCTTCCGGGGCGGGAGCTCCTACAATGAGCAGTTCTTC; clone_size: -; cdr3_length: 16; d_call: TRBD2; v_call: TRBV7-2; j_call: TRBJ2-1
cdr3_aa: CASSETGNGYTF; cdr3_nt: TGCGCCAGCAGTGAGACAGGGAATGGCTACACCTTC; clone_size: many; cdr3_length: 12; d_call: -; v_call: TRBV10-2; j_call: TRBJ1-2
cdr3_aa: CASSGPEGETQFF; cdr3_nt: TGCGCCAGCAGTGGGCCCGAGGGGGAGACCCAGTTCTTC; clone_size: many; cdr3_length: 13; d_call: -; v_call: TRBV10-1; j_call: TRBJ2-1
cdr3_aa: CASSEKAEQETQYF; cdr3_nt: TGCGCCAGCAGTGAGAAGGCAGAACAAGAGACCCAGTACTTC; clone_size: few; cdr3_length: 14; d_call: -; v_call: TRBV10-2; j_call: TRBJ2-5
cdr3_aa: CASSERGQGGNQPQHF; cdr3_nt: TGTGCCAGCAGTGAAAGGGGGCAGGGTGGCAATCAGCCCCAGCATTTT; clone_size: many; cdr3_length: 16; d_call: TRBD1; v_call: TRBV6-1; j_call: TRBJ1-5
cdr3_aa: CASSEEGSYYNSPLHF; cdr3_nt: TGTGCCAGCAGTGAAGAGGGCAGCTACTATAATTCACCCCTCCACTTT; clone_size: -; cdr3_length: 16; d_call: -; v_call: TRBV6-1; j_call: TRBJ1-6
cdr3_aa: CASSSAGRESTDTQYF; cdr3_nt: TGTGCCAGCAGTTCCGCGGGACGGGAGAGCACAGATACGCAGTATTTT; clone_size: -; cdr3_length: 16; d_call: -; v_call: TRBV12-3/TRBV12-4; j_call: TRBJ2-3
cdr3_aa: CASSYSAGDGYNF; cdr3_nt: TGTGCCAGCAGTTACTCGGCAGGGGATGGCTACAACTTC; clone_size: -; cdr3_length: 13; d_call: -; v_call: TRBV6-6; j_call: TRBJ1-2
cdr3_aa: CATGAGGSYNEQYF; cdr3_nt: TGTGCCACCGGAGCGGGGGGCTCCTACAATGAGCAGTACTTC; clone_size: -; cdr3_length: 14; d_call: TRBD2; v_call: TRBV15; j_call: TRBJ2-5
cdr3_aa: CAISGQGTDTQYF; cdr3_nt: TGTGCCATCAGTGGACAGGGCACAGATACGCAGTATTTT; clone_size: medium-sized; cdr3_length: 13; d_call: -; v_call: TRBV10-3; j_call: TRBJ2-3
cdr3_aa: CASSYQGQYYEQYF; cdr3_nt: TGTGCCAGCAGTTACCAGGGACAGTACTACGAGCAGTACTTC; clone_size: -; cdr3_length: 14; d_call: TRBD1; v_call: TRBV6-1; j_call: TRBJ2-7
cdr3_aa: CASSDSNQPQHF; cdr3_nt: TGCGCCAGCAGTGATAGCAATCAGCCCCAGCATTTT; clone_size: many; cdr3_length: 12; d_call: -; v_call: TRBV10-2; j_call: TRBJ1-5
cdr3_aa: CASSQGEGTDTQYF; cdr3_nt: TGCGCCAGCAGCCAGGGAGAGGGCACAGATACGCAGTATTTT; clone_size: -; cdr3_length: 14; d_call: -; v_call: TRBV4-1; j_call: TRBJ2-3
cdr3_aa: CASAVDRGGEQFF; cdr3_nt: TGTGCTAGTGCCGTCGACAGGGGAGGCGAGCAGTTCTTC; clone_size: -; cdr3_length: 13; d_call: TRBD1; v_call: TRBV12-5; j_call: TRBJ2-1
cdr3_aa: CASSLWSSGQETQYF; cdr3_nt: TGTGCCAGCAGCTTATGGTCGTCAGGCCAAGAGACCCAGTACTTC; clone_size: -; cdr3_length: 15; d_call: -; v_call: TRBV7-2; j_call: TRBJ2-5
cdr3_aa: CAISESGANTEAFF; cdr3_nt: TGTGCCATCAGTGAGTCCGGGGCTAACACTGAAGCTTTCTTT; clone_size: -; cdr3_length: 14; d_call: -; v_call: TRBV10-3; j_call: TRBJ1-1
cdr3_aa: CASSPVEGASYNEQFF; cdr3_nt: TGCGCCAGCAGCCCTGTGGAGGGGGCCTCCTACAATGAGCAGTTCTTC; clone_size: many; cdr3_length: 16; d_call: -; v_call: TRBV4-1; j_call: TRBJ2-1